The rows below give T cell receptor beta chains drawn from one sample of a study of memory CD4+ T cells and cytomegalovirus serostatus. Sequencing was performed with immunoSEQ multiplex PCR; in TCRdb, only in-frame clones are kept and a portion is missing. Here the sample spans some 49,000 clones, 75% to 85% being singletons. Material for sequencing was memory CD4+ T cells from blood. The source is an adult in good health and CMV-seronegative. Both conserved end residues are part of each CDR3. D genes are given only for firm matches. Clone size, where shown, is once, few, many, or a class for clones that have expanded.

D: .
V: TRBV11-2
J: TRBJ2-7
size: few
CDR3: CASSQGWYQVYEQYF
DNA: TGTGCCAGCAGCCAGGGGTGGTACCAGGTCTACGAGCAGTACTTC

D: TRBD1
V: TRBV19
J: TRBJ1-6
size: .
CDR3: CASSTRTGLVYNSPLHF
DNA: TGTGCCAGTAGTACCCGGACAGGGCTCGTTTACAATTCACCCCTCCACTTT

D: .
V: TRBV7-2
J: TRBJ1-5
size: .
CDR3: CASSRNRDLQNSNQPQHF
DNA: TGTGCCAGCAGCCGCAACCGGGACTTACAAAATAGCAATCAGCCCCAGCATTTT

D: .
V: TRBV9
J: TRBJ1-6
size: once
CDR3: CASSLGPDSPLHF
DNA: TGTGCCAGCAGCTTGGGGCCCGATTCACCCCTCCACTTT

D: .
V: TRBV6-1
J: TRBJ2-7
size: .
CDR3: CASTKEAGPAYEQYF
DNA: TGTGCCAGCACGAAGGAGGCGGGGCCAGCCTACGAGCAGTACTTC

D: .
V: TRBV30
J: TRBJ2-1
size: .
CDR3: CAWSRQYNEQFF
DNA: TGTGCCTGGAGTCGACAGTACAATGAGCAGTTCTTC

D: .
V: TRBV19
J: TRBJ1-1
size: few
CDR3: CASSLGARTEAFF
DNA: TGTGCCAGTAGCCTGGGGGCGCGGACTGAAGCTTTCTTT

D: .
V: TRBV28
J: TRBJ1-3
size: .
CDR3: CASSRPGADSGNTIYF
DNA: TGTGCCAGCAGCCGACCAGGGGCCGACTCTGGAAACACCATATATTTT

D: .
V: TRBV4-1
J: TRBJ1-6
size: .
CDR3: CASSQDGDPGDSPLHF
DNA: TGCGCCAGCAGCCAAGACGGGGACCCCGGGGATTCACCCCTCCACTTT

D: TRBD1
V: TRBV4-3
J: TRBJ2-1
size: .
CDR3: CASRFNRDSEQFF
DNA: TGCGCCAGCCGGTTTAACAGGGACAGTGAGCAGTTCTTC

D: .
V: TRBV19
J: TRBJ2-7
size: .
CDR3: CASSLRDTVYEQYF
DNA: TGTGCCAGTAGTCTCCGAGACACCGTCTACGAGCAGTACTTC

D: TRBD1
V: TRBV2
J: TRBJ1-5
size: .
CDR3: CASRKQGSANQPQHF
DNA: TGTGCCAGCAGAAAACAGGGGTCCGCGAATCAGCCCCAGCATTTT

D: TRBD2
V: TRBV29-1
J: TRBJ2-3
size: .
CDR3: CSVDAGVVADTQYF
DNA: TGCAGCGTTGACGCGGGGGTAGTAGCAGATACGCAGTATTTT

D: .
V: TRBV7-2
J: TRBJ2-5
size: .
CDR3: CASSITGETQYF
DNA: TGTGCCAGCAGCATTACAGGGGAGACCCAGTACTTC

D: .
V: TRBV15
J: TRBJ1-2
size: few
CDR3: CATSRDPAKGYTF
DNA: TGTGCCACCAGCAGAGATCCGGCGAAGGGCTACACCTTC

D: TRBD1
V: TRBV28
J: TRBJ1-5
size: .
CDR3: CASTDDVGQGRTLASNQPQHF
DNA: TGTGCCAGCACCGACGACGTCGGACAGGGACGAACTTTAGCTAGCAATCAGCCCCAGCATTTT

D: .
V: TRBV11-2
J: TRBJ2-1
size: .
CDR3: CASSSVRSLSWPNEQFF
DNA: TGTGCCAGCAGCTCGGTCAGGTCTCTATCTTGGCCGAATGAGCAGTTCTTC

D: TRBD1
V: TRBV5-8
J: TRBJ1-1
size: .
CDR3: CASSSRQGTNTEAFF
DNA: TGTGCCAGCAGCTCCCGACAGGGAACGAACACTGAAGCTTTCTTT

D: TRBD1
V: TRBV5-1
J: TRBJ2-6
size: once
CDR3: CASSLNRGSGANVLTF
DNA: TGCGCCAGCAGCTTAAACAGGGGCTCTGGGGCCAACGTCCTGACTTTC

D: TRBD1
V: TRBV19
J: TRBJ1-1
size: few
CDR3: CASTGHRGSWMNTEAFF
DNA: TGTGCCAGCACTGGCCACAGGGGGAGTTGGATGAACACTGAAGCTTTCTTT

D: .
V: TRBV7-8
J: TRBJ1-4
size: .
CDR3: CASFGGKPNEKLFF
DNA: TGTGCCAGCTTCGGGGGGAAGCCTAATGAAAAACTGTTTTTT

D: .
V: TRBV7-8
J: TRBJ1-3
size: .
CDR3: CASSASQGSPGGNTIYF
DNA: TGTGCCAGCAGCGCGTCACAGGGCTCCCCGGGAGGAAACACCATATATTTT

D: .
V: TRBV4-2
J: TRBJ1-6
size: once
CDR3: CASSQDRGAGSPLHF
DNA: TGTGCCAGCAGCCAAGATCGGGGGGCTGGGTCACCCCTCCACTTT

D: .
V: TRBV30
J: TRBJ1-1
size: .
CDR3: CAWSPGIMNTEAFF
DNA: TGTGCCTGGAGCCCGGGAATCATGAACACTGAAGCTTTCTTT

D: TRBD1
V: TRBV6-5
J: TRBJ2-7
size: once
CDR3: CASSYSGDRGDEQYF
DNA: TGTGCCAGCAGTTACTCTGGGGACAGGGGGGACGAGCAGTACTTC

D: .
V: TRBV16
J: TRBJ1-5
size: .
CDR3: CASSQGPHQPQHF
DNA: TGTGCCAGCAGCCAAGGCCCTCATCAGCCCCAGCATTTT

D: .
V: TRBV27
J: TRBJ2-7
size: few
CDR3: CASSPTDAAPYEQYF
DNA: TGTGCCAGCAGTCCCACGGACGCAGCCCCCTACGAGCAGTACTTC

D: .
V: TRBV28
J: TRBJ1-1
size: few
CDR3: CASSPPGFTQSTEAFF
DNA: TGTGCCAGCAGTCCCCCAGGGTTTACCCAAAGCACTGAAGCTTTCTTT

D: TRBD1
V: TRBV29-1
J: TRBJ2-7
size: .
CDR3: CSVGDRSTYEQYF
DNA: TGCAGCGTTGGGGACAGGTCTACCTACGAGCAGTACTTC

D: TRBD1
V: TRBV19
J: TRBJ1-3
size: few
CDR3: CASMPGQTLSGNTIYF
DNA: TGTGCCAGTATGCCGGGACAGACCCTCTCTGGAAACACCATATATTTT

D: .
V: TRBV20-1
J: TRBJ2-7
size: .
CDR3: CSARDSYEQYF
DNA: TGCAGTGCTAGAGACAGTTACGAGCAGTACTTC

D: .
V: TRBV4-2
J: TRBJ1-2
size: .
CDR3: CASSLGAGNYGYTF
DNA: TGTGCCAGCAGCTTGGGCGCAGGGAACTATGGCTACACCTTC

D: TRBD1
V: TRBV10-3
J: TRBJ1-2
size: .
CDR3: CAISGTGDYGYTF
DNA: TGTGCCATCAGTGGGACAGGTGACTATGGCTACACCTTC

D: TRBD1
V: TRBV7-2
J: TRBJ1-5
size: .
CDR3: CASGGTGGESQHF
DNA: TGTGCCAGCGGGGGGACAGGGGGTGAGTCCCAGCATTTT

D: .
V: TRBV7-9
J: TRBJ2-2
size: once
CDR3: CASRSGQGSPGELFF
DNA: TGTGCCAGCCGCTCTGGGCAGGGAAGCCCCGGGGAGCTGTTTTTT

D: .
V: TRBV6-5
J: TRBJ1-6
size: few
CDR3: CASSYSSSRLNSPLHF
DNA: TGTGCCAGCAGTTACTCGAGCAGTCGACTAAATTCACCCCTCCACTTT

D: .
V: TRBV10-3
J: TRBJ2-3
size: .
CDR3: CAISESDITDTQYF
DNA: TGTGCCATCAGTGAGTCGGACATCACAGATACGCAGTATTTT

D: TRBD2
V: TRBV19
J: TRBJ2-1
size: few
CDR3: CASSVRGGAYNEQFF
DNA: TGTGCCAGTAGCGTCCGGGGGGGGGCCTACAATGAGCAGTTCTTC

D: TRBD1
V: TRBV7-2
J: TRBJ2-5
size: few
CDR3: CASSLVGTGGGETQYF
DNA: TGTGCCAGCAGCTTAGTGGGCACAGGGGGCGGTGAGACCCAGTACTTC

D: TRBD1
V: TRBV7-2
J: TRBJ1-6
size: .
CDR3: CASSFQTGDNSPLHF
DNA: TGTGCCAGCAGCTTTCAGACAGGGGATAATTCACCCCTCCACTTT

D: TRBD2
V: TRBV7-2
J: TRBJ2-3
size: .
CDR3: CASSRMARGAGTDTQYF
DNA: TGTGCCAGCAGCCGGATGGCGCGGGGGGCTGGCACAGATACGCAGTATTTT

D: .
V: TRBV7-3
J: TRBJ1-6
size: .
CDR3: CASSSDSTGGSPLHF
DNA: TGTGCCAGCAGCTCCGACTCCACGGGTGGTTCACCCCTCCACTTT

D: TRBD2
V: TRBV29-1
J: TRBJ2-1
size: .
CDR3: CSPTSGGRQFF
DNA: TGCAGCCCTACTAGCGGGGGGCGGCAGTTCTTC

D: .
V: TRBV5-1
J: TRBJ2-3
size: .
CDR3: CASSPLQGDTQYF
DNA: TGCGCCAGCAGCCCCCTCCAAGGGGATACGCAGTATTTT

D: .
V: TRBV18
J: TRBJ2-7
size: .
CDR3: CASSPSGQTSYEQYF
DNA: TGTGCCAGCTCACCATCAGGGCAGACCTCCTACGAGCAGTACTTC

D: TRBD1
V: TRBV5-4
J: TRBJ2-2
size: .
CDR3: CASSLDQGDTGELFF
DNA: TGTGCCAGCAGCTTGGATCAGGGGGACACCGGGGAGCTGTTTTTT

D: .
V: TRBV28
J: TRBJ2-7
size: .
CDR3: CASSPSRDRDEQYF
DNA: TGTGCCAGCAGTCCCTCGAGGGATCGCGACGAGCAGTACTTC

D: .
V: TRBV4-3
J: TRBJ1-6
size: .
CDR3: CASSQAPTNSPLHF
DNA: TGCGCCAGCAGCCAAGCCCCCACAAATTCACCCCTCCACTTT

D: .
V: TRBV27
J: TRBJ2-7
size: .
CDR3: CASRSDLRAGEQYF
DNA: TGTGCCAGCAGATCGGACCTCCGTGCTGGAGAGCAGTACTTC

D: TRBD1
V: TRBV19
J: TRBJ2-7
size: few
CDR3: CASSDPGTGANEQYF
DNA: TGTGCCAGTAGCGACCCAGGGACAGGGGCGAACGAGCAGTACTTC